This TCR beta chain is drawn from a study of blood T cells in healthy people across ages (dated by TCRdb to between 2015 and 2017). In terms of the full investigation: In model experiments, template switching captured about one uniquely barcoded TCR beta cDNA molecule for every two T cells. Using deep sequencing normalized with unique cDNA molecular identifiers, the study measured how TCR beta repertoire diversity changes with age. The donors were split into four age groups: young (average 16 years), middle-aged (about 40), aged (roughly 68) and long-lived (under 90). To avoid experimental bias, donors of different ages were distributed randomly across sequencing lanes. Using the same blood draw, the study looked at two additional independent replicas of 1 million unique cDNA reads for two donors, one aged 18 to 30 and the other aged 80 or older.

This clonotype occurred many times. Its antigen has not been determined. Qualities for individual bases were not recorded, and no much larger clone is one base off. What the work shows at the level of the full study, not this receptor alone: Since profiling was done on bulk unsorted PBMCs, naive and antigen-experienced compartments could not be conclusively compared. Compared with the aged group, more naive CD4+ T cells, fewer expanded clones and increased TCR diversity were shown by the long-lived group, suggesting age selection. Donor CMV infection status was unknown, potentially confounding age-related changes in expanded clonotypes. Observed TCR beta diversity per million T cells fell roughly linearly with age, and a significant reduction was already apparent by age about 36. The percentage of naive T cells measured by flow cytometry correlated strongly with observed TCR beta diversity. Estimates of total diversity based on one million sequenced T cells were considered lower bounds and underestimates.

Receptor amplification or capture employed 5' RACE. Sequencing took place on an Illumina HiSeq 2500. A second PCR of roughly 7 to 12 cycles was performed with a sample-barcoded 5' primer and a J-beta primer mix. A unique molecular identifier was introduced onto each TCR beta cDNA molecule by a template-switch 5' adaptor carrying 12 random nucleotides. Each sample yielded at least 2.5 million CDR3-containing paired-end reads. First-strand cDNA synthesis was performed from all RNA using the Mint cDNA synthesis kit, with priming by a TRBC-specific oligonucleotide. Following uracil-DNA glycosylase treatment, a first 18-cycle PCR with universal primers M1SS and BC2_uni_R was performed on all cDNA. Per the original workflow: Normalization of each sample was performed by random selection of 1 million high-quality reads, each carrying a distinct molecular identifier. Instead of being binned into consensus sequences, reads with shared molecular identifiers were discarded. MiTCR, with a Q25 quality threshold and the strictest error-elimination algorithm, was used for CDR3 identification, clonotype clustering and error correction. A nonparametric unseen species model with Euler transformation was used to estimate lower-bound total TCR beta diversity. The raw public reads went through TCRdb reprocessing: fastp at Q25, MiXCR clone calling, in-frame beta chains kept. Identical CDR3 protein sequences are pooled into one entry, listed with their most common genes and DNA. These V and J calls originate from TCRdb's pipeline instead of the authors' own analysis. The sample records roughly 1,700,000 distinct CDR3 sequences, roughly 27% of which are singletons. The ten largest make up 7.7% of the sample.

Donors were a few dozen systemically healthy Caucasian individuals from Russia aged roughly 6 to 90 years. Roughly 9 milliliters of peripheral blood were drawn from each donor into EDTA-treated Vacutainer tubes. Ficoll-Paque density-gradient centrifugation was used to isolate PBMCs, with at least 7 million per sample. Total RNA, at least 5.5 micrograms per sample, was extracted from PBMCs with Trizol reagent. For every donor, flow cytometry on a PBMC aliquot measured the percentage of naive CD45RAhigh/CD27high T cells. Deletion took 1 base off V and 12 bases off J, with a span of 13 bases between the germline ends. Reading from cysteine to phenylalanine, the CDR3 counts 13 amino acids. The entry retains the CDR3 DNA only, 39 bases that are in frame from base 1. CDR1 and CDR2 are read off the germline V gene as ENHRY and SYGVKD.

This chain joins TRBV10-3 to TRBJ2-1; a tentative D match to TRBD1 spans 6 bases. The sequenced sample was blood. The sequence derives from a woman aged 25 to 39 in good health. CDR3 loop: CAISELTGFAQFF. The bases are TGTGCCATCAGTGAGTTAACAGGGTTTGCGCAGTTCTTC.